A single sample gave rise to the 23 T cell receptor beta chains below, sequenced in a study of OX40 agonist ivuxolimab in advanced cancers. Profiling relied on immunoSEQ multiplex PCR, and the TCRdb table lists in-frame clones only, not all of them. The table has approximately 80,000 clones, about 89% seen once. The sequences come from CD4+ or CD8+ T cells sorted from blood, collected in a trial of the OX40 agonist ivuxolimab. Every receptor here comes from an adult with an advanced solid tumor such as melanoma, head and neck, liver or kidney cancer.

The chain employs TRBV6-5 and TRBJ2-7; maybe TRBD1 (5 bases). Trimming took 5 bases from V and 5 from J, leaving 7 bases between them. CDR1 and CDR2 from the germline V gene are MNHEY and SVGAGI. This CDR3 has 11 amino acids. CDR3 amino acids: CASSGADEQYF. Here the CDR3 DNA reads TGTGCCAGCAGTGGGGCGGACGAGCAGTACTTC.

This chain links TRBV4-3 with TRBJ1-2; 7 bases agree with TRBD1. After removal of 0 bases from V and 8 bases from J, the junction contained 6 bases not matched to a gene. Germline CDR1 and CDR2: LGHNA and YSLEER. The CDR3 loop spans 14 amino acids. The CDR3 loop is CASSQDSTGLGYTF. CDR3 DNA: TGCGCCAGCAGCCAAGATTCGACAGGGTTAGGCTACACCTTC.

The CDR3 coding sequence is TGTGCCATCCAGGATGAAGGGATCAACTACAATGAGCAGTTCTTC. Translating gives CAIQDEGINYNEQFF. This chain uses TRBV2 with TRBJ2-1, with D hard to call. This CDR3 has 15 residues. V lost 10 bases to trimming and J lost 3 bases, with 19 bases between them. From germline, CDR1 is SNHLY and CDR2 FYNNEI.

Only a few counts were recorded for this clone. This chain links TRBV28 with TRBJ1-5; tentative D call: TRBD1 (6 bases). Germline values: CDR1 MDHEN, CDR2 SYDVKM. Trimming stripped 8 bases from V and 5 bases from J, with 13 bases between. This CDR3 has 13 amino acids. CDR3 coding DNA: TGTGCCAGCCTGGGGGCGGATTATCAGCCCCAGCATTTT. This sequence encodes CASLGADYQPQHF.

The chain recombines TRBV28 with TRBJ2-3; 11 bases map to TRBD2. The germline V gene encodes CDR1 MDHEN and CDR2 SYDVKM. This CDR3 region has 16 residues. V gave up 6 bases and J gave up 0 bases; unmatched junction bases: 5. Written as DNA, the CDR3 is TGTGCCAGCAGGCTTCTAGCGGGGGGAAGCACAGATACGCAGTATTTT. Amino acid sequence: CASRLLAGGSTDTQYF. The full variable domain, with the rest looked up from reference TRBV28 and TRBJ2-3, is DVKVTQSSRYLVKRTGEKVFLECVQDMDHENMFWYRQDPGLGLRLIYFSYDVKMKEKGDIPEGYSVSREKKERFSLILESASTNQTSMYLCASRLLAGGSTDTQYFGPGTRLTVL.

This sequence joins TRBV20-1 and TRBJ2-2; D is uncertain. The CDR3 spans 11 residues. V dropped 2 bases and J dropped 3 bases, with 1 base sitting between them. CDR1 DFQATT and CDR2 SNEGSKA come from the germline V gene (reference sequence). In nucleotides, the CDR3 is TGCAGTGCTAGACACACCGGGGAGCTGTTTTTT. Translation: CSARHTGELFF.

The rearrangement uses TRBV27 and TRBJ1-1, with 8 bases aligning to TRBD1. This CDR3 is built from 15 residues. CDR1 and CDR2 from the germline V gene are MNHEY and SMNVEV (reference sequence). Losses at the gene ends were 7 bases for V and 10 bases for J; bases not matched to a gene: 17. The DNA of the CDR3 is TGTGCCAGCATTTCTCCCCCCGGGACAGGTGACGTAGCTTTCTTT. Translation gives CASISPPGTGDVAFF.

The chain carries TRBV11-2 and TRBJ2-1; tentative D call: TRBD2 (6 bases). The CDR3 totals 15 residues. Trimming left V 2 bases short and J 8 bases short, with 16 bases between. Germline-derived CDR1 and CDR2 are SGHAT and FQNNGV. The CDR3 spells CASSLTPGGNDEQFF. The CDR3 DNA follows: TGTGCCAGCAGCTTAACCCCTGGGGGGAACGATGAGCAGTTCTTC. The full variable domain, rest sourced from reference TRBV11-2 and TRBJ2-1, is EAGVAQSPRYKIIEKRQSVAFWCNPISGHATLYWYQQILGQGPKLLIQFQNNGVVDDSQLPKDRFSAERLKGVDSTLKIQPAKLEDSAVYLCASSLTPGGNDEQFFGPGTRLTVL.

This clone was seen a single time. J is TRBJ1-2 and V is TRBV5-4, with 11 bases aligning to TRBD1. The CDR3 length is 14 residues. Germline V gives CDR1 SGHNT, CDR2 YYREEE (reference sequence). With V trimmed by 4 bases and J by 7 bases, 6 bases remained unmatched. In DNA, the CDR3 is TGTGCCAGCAGCCTCGGGACAGGGGGATTTGGCTACACCTTC. Protein sequence: CASSLGTGGFGYTF.

This clone showed up just once. This CDR3 is CASMWTGNEKLFF. As DNA, the CDR3 is TGTGCCAGCATGTGGACAGGCAATGAAAAACTGTTTTTT. This sequence joins TRBV28 and TRBJ1-4, with TRBD1 identical over 7 bases. V shed 7 bases and J 5 bases; nucleotides not matched to a gene: 4. Germline CDR1 is MDHEN and CDR2 is SYDVKM. This CDR3 contains 13 residues.

V usage is TRBV4-3 and J usage is TRBJ1-4; D is ambiguous. The germline V gene has CDR1 LGHNA and CDR2 YSLEER. The CDR3 consists of 12 residues. V lost 4 bases to trimming and J lost 7 bases, with 7 bases between them. The CDR3 nucleotides are TGCGCCAGCAGCCCCATGGGTGAAAAACTGTTTTTT. As protein: CASSPMGEKLFF.

This sequence joins TRBV27 and TRBJ1-1; 7 bases line up with TRBD1. This CDR3 region has 15 residues. The germline V gene encodes CDR1 MNHEY and CDR2 SMNVEV (reference sequence). V shed 6 bases and J 4 bases; nucleotides not matched to a gene: 11. CDR3 in DNA: TGTGCCAGCAGCCCTCGACAGGGTGCCGGCACTGAAGCTTTCTTT. Amino acids: CASSPRQGAGTEAFF.

This clone was recorded only once. The chain carries TRBV6-5 and TRBJ2-7; TRBD1 agrees at 9 bases. The V gene end was trimmed by 8 bases and the J gene end by 5 bases; junction bases not matched to a gene: 10. Germline lookup yields CDR1 MNHEY and CDR2 SVGAGI. The CDR3 consists of 14 residues. CDR3 in amino acids: CASASGTGLNEQYF. The CDR3 DNA reads as TGTGCCAGCGCCTCCGGGACAGGGCTGAACGAGCAGTACTTC.

This chain connects TRBV6-5 to TRBJ2-1, with 9 positions matching TRBD1. Germline V gives CDR1 MNHEY, CDR2 SVGAGI. J was trimmed by 5 bases and V by 2 bases; bases with no gene match: 4. CDR3 length equals 15 residues. The chain's CDR3 is CASSYPGTGNNEQFF. The CDR3 DNA is TGTGCCAGCAGTTACCCCGGGACAGGGAACAATGAGCAGTTCTTC.

This chain joins TRBV28 and TRBJ1-2; no reliable D call. The CDR3 is 13 amino acids. The V end lost 3 bases, the J end lost 2 bases, and 7 bases lay between the germline ends. Germline CDR1 reads MDHEN; CDR2 reads SYDVKM. CDR3 bases: TGTGCCAGCAGTTTGAACGGGAACTATGGCTACACCTTC. Translating gives CASSLNGNYGYTF.

V is TRBV7-8 and J is TRBJ2-2, with D unresolved. V lost 2 bases, J lost 6 bases, and 4 bases lay in between. This CDR3 contains 12 residues. The germline V gene encodes CDR1 SGHVS and CDR2 FQNEAQ. CDR3 region: CASSLFPGELFF. DNA of the CDR3: TGTGCCAGCAGCTTATTCCCCGGGGAGCTGTTTTTT.

This chain's CDR3 is CASSQVIGRLNNEQFF. The CDR3 coding sequence is TGCGCCAGCAGCCAAGTAATCGGGAGGCTGAACAATGAGCAGTTCTTC. The chain recombines TRBV4-1 with TRBJ2-1; 7 bases are shared with TRBD2. The CDR3 contains 16 residues. The V and J ends lost 1 base and 5 bases, in that order; junction bases with no gene match: 8. The germline V gene encodes CDR1 MGHRA and CDR2 YSYEKL.

The chain couples TRBV9 to TRBJ2-3; perhaps TRBD2 as D (6 bases). V was shortened by 3 bases and J by 7 bases, with 12 bases between the two germline ends. Germline lookup yields CDR1 SGDLS and CDR2 YYNGEE. The CDR3 runs to 13 residues. CDR3 coding DNA: TGTGCCAGCAGCGCCCCTGCGGGGAATACGCAGTATTTT. It translates to CASSAPAGNTQYF.

This sequence joins TRBV4-1 and TRBJ1-3; D remains ambiguous. Deletions cut 0 bases from V and 1 base from J, with 7 bases between. Germline V lookup: CDR1 MGHRA, CDR2 YSYEKL. This CDR3 is 15 amino acids long. CDR3: CASSQEEASGNTIYF. The CDR3 bases are TGCGCCAGCAGCCAAGAAGAGGCTTCTGGAAACACCATATATTTT.

This rearrangement joins TRBV11-2 to TRBJ2-3, with 9 bases aligning to TRBD2. Germline V gene data show CDR1 as SGHAT and CDR2 as FQNNGV. The CDR3 is 16 residues long. V lost 3 bases to trimming and J lost 3 bases; unmatched junction nucleotides: 7. CDR3 nucleotides: TGTGCCAGCAGCTTGACCGGGACTAGCCTGACAGATACGCAGTATTTT. It translates to CASSLTGTSLTDTQYF.

This chain joins TRBV30 and TRBJ1-1; D is possibly TRBD1 (5 bases). In germline, CDR1 is GTSNPN, CDR2 SVGIG (reference sequence). V was trimmed by 4 bases and J by 7 bases, leaving 19 bases between them. The CDR3 has 14 amino acids. In nucleotides, the CDR3 is TGTGCCTGGACTCAAGGGGCCTTGCCACATGAAGCTTTCTTT. Residues: CAWTQGALPHEAFF.

V usage is TRBV4-3 and J usage is TRBJ1-2; D is ambiguous. Trimming removed 4 bases at V and 5 bases at J, with 11 bases between. The CDR3 runs to 13 residues. The germline V gene encodes CDR1 LGHNA and CDR2 YSLEER. CDR3 region: CASSPDRLYGYTF. As DNA, the CDR3 is TGCGCCAGCAGCCCGGATCGGTTGTATGGCTACACCTTC.

V gene TRBV9 combines with J gene TRBJ2-1, with 10 positions matching TRBD1. Trimming at V came to 3 bases and at J to 8 bases, leaving 5 bases not matched to a gene. CDR1 SGDLS and CDR2 YYNGEE come from the germline V gene. The CDR3 runs 14 residues. The CDR3 bases are TGTGCCAGCAGCGGGGGACAGGGGATTTATGAGCAGTTCTTC. It specifies CASSGGQGIYEQFF.